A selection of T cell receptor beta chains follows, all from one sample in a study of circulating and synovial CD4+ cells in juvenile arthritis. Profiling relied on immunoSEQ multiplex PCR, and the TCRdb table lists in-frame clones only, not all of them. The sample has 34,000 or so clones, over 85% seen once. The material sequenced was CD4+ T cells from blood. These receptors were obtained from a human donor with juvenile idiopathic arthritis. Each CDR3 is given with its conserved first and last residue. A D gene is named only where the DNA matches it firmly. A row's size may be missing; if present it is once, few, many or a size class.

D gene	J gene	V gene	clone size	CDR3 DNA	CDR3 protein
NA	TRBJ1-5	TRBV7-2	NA	TGTGCCAGCAGCTCGCGCAATGGCAATCAGCCCCAGCATTTT	CASSSRNGNQPQHF
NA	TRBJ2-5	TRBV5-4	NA	TGTGCCAGCAGCTCAGAGCGCCAAGAGACCCAGTACTTC	CASSSERQETQYF
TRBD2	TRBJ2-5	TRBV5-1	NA	TGCGCCAGCAGCTTGGCACGGGGCGGGGGGCCGAAAGAGACCCAGTACTTC	CASSLARGGGPKETQYF
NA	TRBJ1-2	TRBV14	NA	TGTGCCAGCAGCCCACCGGCGTGGAGGGGCCACTATGGCTACACCTTC	CASSPPAWRGHYGYTF
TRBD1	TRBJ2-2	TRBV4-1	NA	TGCGCCAGCAGCCAAGGTACAGGGGGTACCGGGGAGCTGTTTTTT	CASSQGTGGTGELFF
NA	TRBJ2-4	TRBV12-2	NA	TGTGCAAGTCGCTTAGACTTCTGGTATTGGGCCAAAAACATTCAGTACTTC	CASRLDFWYWAKNIQYF
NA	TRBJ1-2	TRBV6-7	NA	TGTGCCAGCAGTCGCGGGGGAGAACCCTATGGCTACACCTTC	CASSRGGEPYGYTF
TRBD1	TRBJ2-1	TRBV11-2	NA	TGTGCCAGCAGCCTTGACAGGGGTTGGGATGAGCAGTTCTTC	CASSLDRGWDEQFF
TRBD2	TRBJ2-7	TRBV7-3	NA	TGTGCCAGCAGCTCCTCTAGCGGGGTGGGGGGCGAGCAGTACTTC	CASSSSSGVGGEQYF
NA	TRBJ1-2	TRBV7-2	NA	TGTGCCAGCAGCTGGACAGATAATGCTAACTATGGCTACACCTTC	CASSWTDNANYGYTF
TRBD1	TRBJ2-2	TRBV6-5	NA	TGTGCCAGCTGGGGACAGGGCTCCGCCGGGGAGCTGTTTTTT	CASWGQGSAGELFF
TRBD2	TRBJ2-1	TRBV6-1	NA	TGTGCCAGCAGTGAAATAGACGGGGGGGGGCTAAATTATATTGAGCAGTTCTTC	CASSEIDGGGLNYIEQFF
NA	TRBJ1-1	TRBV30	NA	TGTGCCTGGGAAGGATCAGGGCGCACTGAAGCTTTCTTT	CAWEGSGRTEAFF
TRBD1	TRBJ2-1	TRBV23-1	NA	TGCGCCAGCAGTCAATCGGACAGGGGGCTTACCTACAATGAGCAGTTCTTC	CASSQSDRGLTYNEQFF
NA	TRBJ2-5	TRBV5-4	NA	TGTGCCAGCAGCTTTAGTTTGGGCCAGGGGTCGATGGAGACCCAGTACTTC	CASSFSLGQGSMETQYF
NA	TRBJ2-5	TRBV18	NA	TGTGCCAGCTCACCCCCCGCGGGGCGCGGGGAGACCCAGTACTTC	CASSPPAGRGETQYF
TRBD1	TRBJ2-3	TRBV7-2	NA	TGTGCCAGCAGCCAGGGGGTGGGAACAGATACGCAGTATTTT	CASSQGVGTDTQYF
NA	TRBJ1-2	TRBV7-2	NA	TGTGCCAGCAGCACCAGAGAGACGACAGGTGGCTACACCTTC	CASSTRETTGGYTF
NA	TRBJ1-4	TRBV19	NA	TGTGCCAGTAGTATCCAGGACAGTGGGGCTGAAAAACTGTTTTTT	CASSIQDSGAEKLFF
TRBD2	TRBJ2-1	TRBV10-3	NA	TGTGCCATCAGTGAGTCGGTGGGCGGGGGGGCAAATGAGCAGTTCTTC	CAISESVGGGANEQFF
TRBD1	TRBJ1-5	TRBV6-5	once	TGTGCCAGCAGGGGGACAGGGGTTCAGCCCCAGCATTTT	CASRGTGVQPQHF
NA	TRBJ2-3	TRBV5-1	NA	TGCGCCAGCAGGGTTAGCACGACTTTCACAGATACGCAGTATTTT	CASRVSTTFTDTQYF
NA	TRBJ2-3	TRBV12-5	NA	TGTGCTAGTGGGACACAGGATGATACGCAGTATTTT	CASGTQDDTQYF
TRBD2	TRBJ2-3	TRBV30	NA	TGTGCCTGGAGCCCACCGGGGGGGGCTAGGTCAGATACGCAGTATTTT	CAWSPPGGARSDTQYF
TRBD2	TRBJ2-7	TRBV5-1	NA	TGCGCCAGCAGCCTGACGGAGCGGGGTACCTACGAGCAGTACTTC	CASSLTERGTYEQYF
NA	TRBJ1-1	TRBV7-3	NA	TGTGCCAGCAGCTTAGTGGGAGGGAGGACTGAAGCTTTCTTT	CASSLVGGRTEAFF
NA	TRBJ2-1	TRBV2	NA	TGTGCCAGCAGTGAACCCCAGGGCAATGAGCAGTTCTTC	CASSEPQGNEQFF
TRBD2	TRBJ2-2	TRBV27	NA	TGTGCCAGCACTTGGACTAGCGGGGGGGCTCGGACCGGGGAGCTGTTTTTT	CASTWTSGGARTGELFF
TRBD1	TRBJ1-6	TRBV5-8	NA	TGTGCCAGCAGCAACTACGGACAGGGTGAGAATTCACCCCTCCACTTT	CASSNYGQGENSPLHF
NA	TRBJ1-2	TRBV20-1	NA	TGCAGTGCTAGAGTTACAGGCCGCCCCTTC	CSARVTGRPF
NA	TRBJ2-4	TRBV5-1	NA	TGCGCCAGCAGCAACACGGGGTTAAGTTGGGTAGAAAACATTCAGTACTTC	CASSNTGLSWVENIQYF